The 23 T cell receptor beta chains below come from one sample, sequenced in a study of blood T cell repertoires in COVID-19. Data came from immunoSEQ multiplex PCR; TCRdb stores just in-frame clones and leaves some out. There are just under 35,000 clones in the sample; roughly nine tenths occur only once, and about 39% lies in the top ten. The sample consisted of peripheral blood. These receptors originate from a man between 60 and 70 years old with active or convalescent COVID-19.

The chain joins TRBV27 to TRBJ1-4; TRBD1 agrees at 10 bases. The CDR3 consists of 20 residues. V shed 5 bases, J shed 0 bases, and the junction held 15 bases outside the gene matches. CDR1 is MNHEY, CDR2 SMNVEV, per germline (reference sequence). The CDR3 coding sequence is TGTGCCAGCAGTCCCTTTTTCACCCAGACAGGGGGCTCAACTAATGAAAAACTGTTTTTT. This encodes CASSPFFTQTGGSTNEKLFF.

The V gene is TRBV7-2, the J gene TRBJ2-2; TRBD2 might be the D (6 bases). CDR3 size: 16 residues. The V end lost 5 bases, the J end lost 6 bases, and 19 bases lay between the germline ends. The germline V gene encodes CDR1 SGHTA and CDR2 FQGNSA. The CDR3 sequence is CASSPRSGRSSGELFF. CDR3 sequence (DNA): TGTGCCAGCAGCCCACGATCGGGGAGGAGCTCCGGGGAGCTGTTTTTT.

V gene TRBV5-1 combines with J gene TRBJ1-2; perhaps TRBD1 as D (5 bases). V was trimmed by 7 bases and J by 4 bases, leaving 14 bases between them. CDR3 length: 13 amino acids. Germline lookup yields CDR1 SGHRS and CDR2 YFSETQ. The DNA for the CDR3 is TGCGCCAGCCGCCACGTCCAGGGCTATGGCTACACCTTC. Residues: CASRHVQGYGYTF.

The V call is TRBV28, the J call TRBJ2-3; 8 bases are shared with TRBD2. The V gene end was trimmed by 5 bases and the J gene end by 4 bases; junction bases not matched to a gene: 20. The germline V gene encodes CDR1 MDHEN and CDR2 SYDVKM. This CDR3 spans 19 amino acids. CDR3: CASSKGFLGLDPLSDTQYF. Written as DNA, the CDR3 is TGTGCCAGCAGTAAGGGGTTTCTGGGACTAGATCCTCTATCAGATACGCAGTATTTT.

This rearrangement joins TRBV11-3 to TRBJ2-2; the match to TRBD1 covers 8 bases. The CDR3 extends over 15 amino acids. Losses at the gene ends were 1 base for V and 6 bases for J; bases not matched to a gene: 4. Per the germline V gene, CDR1 is SGHNT and CDR2 is YENEEA. CDR3 nucleotide sequence: TGTGCCAGCAGCTTAGCAGAGACAGGGGCCGGGGAGCTGTTTTTT. Protein: CASSLAETGAGELFF.

This clone is a singleton in its sample. The chain couples TRBV7-9 to TRBJ2-3; no reliable D call. Trimming cost V 5 bases and J 2 bases, with 5 bases left between them. The CDR3 sequence is 12 residues long. Looked up from germline, CDR1 is SEHNR and CDR2 is FQNEAQ (reference sequence). CDR3 sequence: CASSRDTDTQYF. The CDR3 nucleotides read TGTGCCAGCAGCCGAGACACAGATACGCAGTATTTT.

CDR3 sequence reads: CASSLESGNTEAFF. The DNA of the CDR3 is TGCGCCAGCAGCTTGGAATCAGGGAACACTGAAGCTTTCTTT. The chain has TRBV5-1 and TRBJ1-1, with unresolved D. Trimming took 0 bases from V and 1 from J, leaving 7 bases between them. Germline V gene data show CDR1 as SGHRS and CDR2 as YFSETQ. This CDR3 contains 14 residues. Full variable domain (remainder filled in from reference TRBV5-1 and TRBJ1-1): KAGVTQTPRYLIKTRGQQVTLSCSPISGHRSVSWYQQTPGQGLQFLFEYFSETQRNKGNFPGRFSGRQFSNSRSEMNVSTLELGDSALYLCASSLESGNTEAFFGQGTRLTVV.

This clone was recorded once. This chain links TRBV5-1 with TRBJ2-1; no definite D call. V lost 0 bases, J lost 9 bases, and 10 bases lay in between. Germline CDR1 is SGHRS and CDR2 is YFSETQ. This CDR3 has 13 residues. The chain's CDR3 is CASSLASLSEQFF. In DNA form, the CDR3 reads TGCGCCAGCAGCTTGGCTAGTCTCAGTGAGCAGTTCTTC.

This chain connects TRBV6-5 to TRBJ2-7; no clear D. Trimming took off 8 bases at V and 3 bases at J, with 5 bases between the two ends. Germline V gene data show CDR1 as MNHEY and CDR2 as SVGAGI. This CDR3 is built from 10 residues. The chain's CDR3 is CASYLYEQYF. The CDR3 region has the DNA TGTGCCAGCTATCTCTACGAGCAGTACTTC.

The CDR3 loop is CASSHSPRFGEQFF. CDR3 bases: TGCGCCAGCAGTCACTCACCGAGATTTGGTGAGCAGTTCTTC. The rearrangement joins TRBV23-1 to TRBJ2-1, with D hard to call. TRBV23-1 is an ORF, and what it does is uncertain. The CDR3 sequence is 14 residues long. With 3 bases removed from V and 9 bases from J, the gap between germline ends came to 15 bases.

This chain joins TRBV7-6 and TRBJ2-1; TRBD2 might be the D (6 bases). This CDR3 contains 17 residues. Deletions cut 5 bases from V and 2 bases from J, with 19 bases between. CDR1 and CDR2 (germline): SGHVS, FNYEAQ. The CDR3 DNA follows: TGTGCCAGCAGCCGCCAAAGCGCGGGGTTTCCCTACAATGAGCAGTTCTTC. This codes for CASSRQSAGFPYNEQFF. Filled out from reference TRBV7-6 and TRBJ2-1, the complete variable domain reads GAGVSQSPRYKVTKRGQDVALRCDPISGHVSLYWYRQALGQGPEFLTYFNYEAQQDKSGLPNDRFSAERPEGSISTLTIQRTEQRDSAMYRCASSRQSAGFPYNEQFFGPGTRLTVL.

The V gene is TRBV7-3, the J gene TRBJ2-6, with 9 bases matching TRBD2. The germline CDR1 and CDR2 sequences are SGHTA and FQGTGA. The CDR3 consists of 16 residues. The V and J ends lost 2 bases and 2 bases, in that order; junction bases with no gene match: 1. CDR3 amino acids: CASSLVAGAGANVLTF. The CDR3 DNA follows: TGTGCCAGCAGCTTAGTAGCGGGAGCTGGGGCCAACGTCCTGACTTTC.

This clone was counted a single time. This chain connects TRBV7-3 to TRBJ2-1, with D perhaps matching TRBD2 (6 bases). CDR1 SGHTA and CDR2 FQGTGA come from the germline V gene. This CDR3 region has 15 residues. V was cut by 3 bases and J by 6 bases, with 15 bases left in between. This CDR3 is CASSFAGRGSNEQFF. The CDR3 region has the DNA TGTGCCAGCAGCTTTGCGGGTCGGGGGTCCAATGAGCAGTTCTTC.

CDR3 loop: CASSLGLVKRQTNTEAFF. The CDR3 DNA is TGTGCCAGCAGCTTAGGGTTGGTCAAGCGACAGACGAACACTGAAGCTTTCTTT. The gene calls are TRBV7-9 and TRBJ1-1; D is possibly TRBD1 (5 bases). Germline CDR1 and CDR2: SEHNR and FQNEAQ (reference sequence). The CDR3 totals 18 residues. The V end was cut by 1 base, the J end by 1 base, with 19 bases between. The full variable domain, rest sourced from reference TRBV7-9 and TRBJ1-1, is DTGVSQNPRHKITKRGQNVTFRCDPISEHNRLYWYRQTLGQGPEFLTYFQNEAQLEKSRLLSDRFSAERPKGSFSTLEIQRTEQGDSAMYLCASSLGLVKRQTNTEAFFGQGTRLTVV.

The chain employs TRBV5-4 and TRBJ1-1, with D tentatively TRBD1 (5 bases). V was trimmed by 0 bases and J by 3 bases, leaving 12 bases between them. The length of the CDR3 is 15 residues. Germline CDR1 and CDR2: SGHNT and YYREEE (reference sequence). The CDR3: CASSLATGGYTEAFF. Here the CDR3 DNA reads TGTGCCAGCAGCTTGGCAACAGGTGGATACACTGAAGCTTTCTTT. Using reference TRBV5-4 and TRBJ1-1 for the parts outside the CDR3, the full variable domain is ETGVTQSPTHLIKTRGQQVTLRCSSQSGHNTVSWYQQALGQGPQFIFQYYREEENGRGNFPPRFSGLQFPNYSSELNVNALELDDSALYLCASSLATGGYTEAFFGQGTRLTVV.

The chain's CDR3 is CASSRTGMNTEAFF. The CDR3 nucleotides read TGTGCCAGCTCACGAACAGGCATGAACACTGAAGCTTTCTTT. The rearrangement links TRBV18 to TRBJ1-1, with TRBD1 as a possible D gene (5 bases). Per germline, CDR1 KGHSH and CDR2 LQKENI. The length of the CDR3 is 14 residues. Trimming shortened V by 4 bases and J by 0 bases, and 9 bases separated the two germline ends.

The V and J genes are TRBV7-9 and TRBJ1-6; 7 bases are shared with TRBD1. J gave up 14 bases and V 3 bases, and 4 bases lay outside the gene matches. CDR1 and CDR2 from the germline V gene are SEHNR and FQNEAQ (reference sequence). This CDR3 has 12 amino acids. The CDR3 bases are TGTGCCAGCAGCTTTGACAGGGCTTCCCTCCACTTT. Residues: CASSFDRASLHF.

The chain carries TRBV6-6 and TRBJ2-1; perhaps TRBD2 as D (5 bases). CDR3 size: 14 residues. V was clipped by 5 bases and J by 5 bases, with 13 bases between them. Germline V lookup: CDR1 MNHNY, CDR2 SVGAGI (reference sequence). CDR3: CASSPPSPDNEQFF. The DNA for the CDR3 is TGTGCCAGCAGTCCTCCTAGCCCGGACAATGAGCAGTTCTTC.

The CDR3 sequence is CASSLERDTLHF. In DNA form, the CDR3 reads TGTGCCAGCAGTTTAGAACGGGACACCCTCCACTTT. V is TRBV12-3 or TRBV12-4 and J is TRBJ1-6, with D possibly matching TRBD1 (6 bases). The CDR3 has 12 residues. Between the trimmed V and J ends, which lost 1 base and 14 bases, there was a span of 9 bases.

V is TRBV2 and J is TRBJ2-2, with 10 bases aligning to TRBD2. With V trimmed by 8 bases and J by 4 bases, 10 bases remained unmatched. Germline-derived CDR1 and CDR2 are SNHLY and FYNNEI. The CDR3 is made up of 16 amino acids. The CDR3: CASRSSSGGFTGELFF. The CDR3 DNA reads as TGTGCCAGCCGGTCATCTAGCGGGGGATTCACCGGGGAGCTGTTTTTT.

This chain links TRBV20-1 with TRBJ1-4; D might be TRBD1 (6 bases). This CDR3 spans 14 amino acids. Trimming shortened V by 3 bases and J by 8 bases, and 16 bases separated the two germline ends. Per the germline V gene, CDR1 is DFQATT and CDR2 is SNEGSKA (reference sequence). CDR3 coding DNA: TGCAGTGCTAGTCATCCACAGGGAGGGGAAAAACTGTTTTTT. It specifies CSASHPQGGEKLFF.

In this sample, this clone turned up a few times. This chain uses TRBV24-1 with TRBJ2-2; D ambiguous. V was pared by 4 bases and J by 0 bases, with 5 bases between. The CDR3 totals 14 residues. CDR1 is KGHDR and CDR2 is SFDVKD in the germline V gene. The CDR3 spells CATSDPANTGELFF. The DNA for the CDR3 is TGTGCCACCAGTGACCCTGCGAACACCGGGGAGCTGTTTTTT.

The rearrangement joins TRBV5-6 to TRBJ1-2, with 9 bases matching TRBD1. CDR3 size: 16 residues. From germline, CDR1 is SGHDT and CDR2 YYEEEE. The J segment lost 4 bases and the V segment lost 0 bases, leaving 7 bases of the junction unmatched. CDR3 nucleotides: TGTGCCAGCAGCTTGGTGGGACAGGGCGCTAGCTATGGCTACACCTTC. Translation: CASSLVGQGASYGYTF.